These T cell receptor beta chains were read from a single sample in a study of blood T cell repertoires in COVID-19. The table came from immunoSEQ multiplex PCR; TCRdb's copy has only in-frame clones and leaves some out. The table records approximately 160,000 clones, about 86% of them present only once. Material: peripheral blood. The receptors stem from a woman older than 75 with acute or convalescent COVID-19. Each CDR3 is given with its conserved first and last residue. The D gene is left open where the match is weak. Rows give clone size only sometimes, using once, few, many, or a class for an expanded clone.

V	size	J	D	DNA	CDR3
TRBV5-4	once	TRBJ1-2	TRBD1	TGTGCCAGCAGATCCACAGGGGTCCCATATGGCTACACCTTC	CASRSTGVPYGYTF
TRBV4-1	once	TRBJ2-1	TRBD2	TGCGCCAGCAGCCAAGAAGGTCGCGGGGGGGCCGGAGGAGAGCAGTTCTTC	CASSQEGRGGAGGEQFF
TRBV7-2	few	TRBJ1-1	TRBD1	TGTGCCAGCAGCTTAAGGGACAGGGGTTACACTGAAGCTTTCTTT	CASSLRDRGYTEAFF
TRBV28	.	TRBJ2-7	.	TGTGCCAGCAGTTTAACCGGGATGGGAGTTTACGAGCAGTACTTC	CASSLTGMGVYEQYF
TRBV11-2	.	TRBJ2-2	TRBD1	TGTGCCAGCAGCTCGTGGGACAGGAACACCGGGGAGCTGTTTTTT	CASSSWDRNTGELFF
TRBV4-2	.	TRBJ2-3	TRBD2	TGTGCCAGCAGCCAAGAGGGACTAGCGGGGGGCAGGACAGATACGCAGTATTTT	CASSQEGLAGGRTDTQYF
TRBV6-5	.	TRBJ1-3	TRBD1	TGTGCCAGCAGTTACCGACCACAGGGGAACACCATATATTTT	CASSYRPQGNTIYF
TRBV7-3	.	TRBJ1-6	.	TGTGCCAGCAGCTTATACGGGTCCGATTCACCCCTCCACTTT	CASSLYGSDSPLHF
TRBV9	.	TRBJ2-2	TRBD1	TGTGCCAGCAGCCCTCGACAGGGGGGAAACACCGGGGAGCTGTTTTTT	CASSPRQGGNTGELFF
TRBV9	.	TRBJ2-2	.	TGTGCCAGCACTCTCAGGGGAAACACCGGGGAGCTGTTTTTT	CASTLRGNTGELFF
TRBV18	.	TRBJ1-3	.	TGTGCCAGCTCACCCCCGTTCAGGGGCTTCGGGTTCTCTGGAAACACCATATATTTT	CASSPPFRGFGFSGNTIYF
TRBV28	.	TRBJ2-7	.	TGTGCCAGCAGTTTAGTCGCAAGAACACAGGGTAAGCAGTACTTC	CASSLVARTQGKQYF
TRBV7-9	once	TRBJ2-5	.	TGTGCCAGCAGCTTAGTAATCATGGTCCCCAACGGGGAGACCCAGTACTTC	CASSLVIMVPNGETQYF
TRBV10-1	.	TRBJ2-2	.	TGCGCCAGCGGAACAGGGTTGGACACCGGGGAGCTGTTTTTT	CASGTGLDTGELFF
TRBV5-1	.	TRBJ2-7	.	TGCGCCAGCAGCCCGGTAGCAGAAGTCCCCTCCTACGAGCAGTACTTC	CASSPVAEVPSYEQYF
TRBV11-3	.	TRBJ2-7	TRBD1	TGTGCCAGCAGTCGGGAAAACAGGGGCGGCTACGAGCAGTACTTC	CASSRENRGGYEQYF
TRBV14	.	TRBJ1-5	.	TGTGCCAGCAGCGGGAGGGGGAATCAGCCCCAGCATTTT	CASSGRGNQPQHF
TRBV5-4	.	TRBJ1-3	.	TGTGCCAGCAGCTTGAGCGGGGGCTCTGGAAACACCATATATTTT	CASSLSGGSGNTIYF
TRBV12-3/TRBV12-4	many	TRBJ2-1	.	TGTGCCAGCAGCCCCGGGACTTCTTCCCAGTTCTTC	CASSPGTSSQFF
TRBV5-1	.	TRBJ2-7	.	TGCGCCAGCAGATTCGGACAGCGAGCCTCCTACGAGCAGTACTTC	CASRFGQRASYEQYF
TRBV9	.	TRBJ2-7	TRBD1	TGTGCCAGCAGTCCACAGGGGTACTCCTACGAGCAGTACTTC	CASSPQGYSYEQYF
TRBV6-5	.	TRBJ2-1	.	TGTGCCACCGGGACTAGGGGGCCCAATGAGCAGTTCTTC	CATGTRGPNEQFF
TRBV4-2	.	TRBJ2-7	TRBD2	TGTGCCAGCAGCCAAGGTAGCGGGGGGGCCGTTGGGCAGTACTTC	CASSQGSGGAVGQYF
TRBV7-2	.	TRBJ2-3	TRBD2	TGTGCCAGCAGGGTTAGCGGGGCGAGCACAGATACGCAGTATTTT	CASRVSGASTDTQYF
TRBV9	.	TRBJ2-3	.	TGTGCCAGCAGCGCACGGGGCACAGATACGCAGTATTTT	CASSARGTDTQYF
TRBV7-2	.	TRBJ2-1	TRBD2	TGTGCCAGCAGCCGCGGACTAGTAGGGAATGAGCAGTTCTTC	CASSRGLVGNEQFF
TRBV3-1/TRBV3-2	.	TRBJ2-3	.	TGTGCCAGCAGCCAATGGGACTTATTCACAGATACGCAGTATTTT	CASSQWDLFTDTQYF
TRBV7-6	.	TRBJ2-1	.	TGTGCCAGCAGCTTAGCGTCTAGCGACTACAATGAGCAGTTCTTC	CASSLASSDYNEQFF
TRBV6-5	.	TRBJ1-2	.	TGTGCCAGTTTCGGCAGGGGCTATGGCTACACCTTC	CASFGRGYGYTF
TRBV7-9	.	TRBJ2-7	.	TGTGCCAGCAGCTCTGGACTCTTAACTGGTTACGAGCAGTACTTC	CASSSGLLTGYEQYF
TRBV11-2	few	TRBJ2-2	.	TGTGCCAGCAGCTTACACTCGAACACCGGGGAGCTGTTTTTT	CASSLHSNTGELFF
TRBV11-3	.	TRBJ2-7	.	TGTGCCAGCAGCCCCGTGGGGGGCTACGAGCAGTACTTC	CASSPVGGYEQYF
TRBV2	.	TRBJ1-3	.	TGTGCCAGCAGTGAGGGGAGAGCGAACTCTGGAAACACCATATATTTT	CASSEGRANSGNTIYF
TRBV5-4	.	TRBJ2-3	TRBD2	TGTGCCAGCAGCTCGACTAGCGGCCACACAGATACGCAGTATTTT	CASSSTSGHTDTQYF
TRBV4-1	.	TRBJ2-5	.	TGCGCCAGCAGCCAAGGCAGGGTCCAGTACTTC	CASSQGRVQYF
TRBV7-9	.	TRBJ2-1	.	TGTGCCAGCAGCTTAGTGCAGTTTATCTACAATGAGCAGTTCTTC	CASSLVQFIYNEQFF
TRBV6-2/TRBV6-3	.	TRBJ2-1	.	TGTGCCAGCAGTTACTCGGTTTTAGGGGGAGCCACGTACAATGAGCAGTTCTTC	CASSYSVLGGATYNEQFF
TRBV12-5	.	TRBJ1-1	TRBD1	TGTGCTAGTGCCATGGGACAGGTGAACACTGAAGCTTTCTTT	CASAMGQVNTEAFF
TRBV5-1	.	TRBJ1-2	.	TGCGCCAGCAGCCGAACCAGCAGGGTTTTGCCGTTAAGGGGCTACACCTTC	CASSRTSRVLPLRGYTF
TRBV9	.	TRBJ2-3	.	TGTGCCAGCAGCGTCGAGCAGCGTCGGTTTGATACGCAGTATTTT	CASSVEQRRFDTQYF
TRBV10-3	once	TRBJ2-7	TRBD1	TGTGCCATCAGGCAGGGGGCAGGGAACGAGCAGTACTTC	CAIRQGAGNEQYF
TRBV11-2	.	TRBJ2-3	TRBD2	TGTGCCAGCAGCTTAGAAGCTAGCGGGCACTTGAGCACAGATACGCAGTATTTT	CASSLEASGHLSTDTQYF
TRBV7-9	.	TRBJ1-2	.	TGTGCCAGCAGCTTAGATTTCTTGGGCTACACCTTC	CASSLDFLGYTF
TRBV5-1	.	TRBJ1-4	.	TGCGCCAGCAGCTCCCGGGGGGTTCGGGAAAAACTGTTTTTT	CASSSRGVREKLFF
TRBV4-2	few	TRBJ1-5	.	TGTGCCAGCAGCCCTGACAGGAACGATCAGCCCCAGCATTTT	CASSPDRNDQPQHF
TRBV6-2/TRBV6-3	.	TRBJ1-6	.	TGTGCCAGCAGTTACAGGAGGGGCACCTATAATTCACCCCTCCACTTT	CASSYRRGTYNSPLHF
TRBV2	.	TRBJ2-7	TRBD2	TGTGCCAGCAGTGCGGGGGGAGTAGGCTACGAGCAGTACTTC	CASSAGGVGYEQYF
TRBV2	.	TRBJ1-1	.	TGTGCCAGCAGGGCCAGGCGGCTAAACAGGGAAGGGGACACTGAAGCTTTCTTT	CASRARRLNREGDTEAFF
TRBV6-5	.	TRBJ2-7	TRBD2	TGTGCCAGCAGTCCGGGACTAGCGAGGGAGCAGTACTTC	CASSPGLAREQYF
TRBV4-1	.	TRBJ1-1	.	TGCGCCAGCAGCCAACTAGGAGAAGCTTTCTTT	CASSQLGEAFF